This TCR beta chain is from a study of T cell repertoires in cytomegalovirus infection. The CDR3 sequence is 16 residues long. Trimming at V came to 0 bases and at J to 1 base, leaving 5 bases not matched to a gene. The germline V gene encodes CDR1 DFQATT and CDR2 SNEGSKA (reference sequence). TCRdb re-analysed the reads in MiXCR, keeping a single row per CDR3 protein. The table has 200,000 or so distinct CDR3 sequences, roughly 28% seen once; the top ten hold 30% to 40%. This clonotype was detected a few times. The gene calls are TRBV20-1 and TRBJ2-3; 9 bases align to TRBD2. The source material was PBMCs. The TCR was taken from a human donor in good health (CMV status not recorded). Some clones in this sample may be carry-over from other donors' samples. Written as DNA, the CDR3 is TGCAGTGCTAGAGATGTACAGCGGGGGGGCACAGATACGCAGTATTTT. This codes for CSARDVQRGGTDTQYF.